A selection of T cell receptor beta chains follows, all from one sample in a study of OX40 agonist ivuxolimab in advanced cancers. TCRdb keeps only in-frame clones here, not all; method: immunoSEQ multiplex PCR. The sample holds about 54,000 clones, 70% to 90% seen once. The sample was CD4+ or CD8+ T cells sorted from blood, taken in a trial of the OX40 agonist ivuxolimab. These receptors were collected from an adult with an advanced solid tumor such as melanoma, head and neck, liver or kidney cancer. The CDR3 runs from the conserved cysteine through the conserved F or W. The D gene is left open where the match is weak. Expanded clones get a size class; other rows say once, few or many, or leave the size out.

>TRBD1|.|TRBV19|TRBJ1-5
CASPGGNQPQHF
TGTGCCAGTCCAGGGGGGAATCAGCCCCAGCATTTT
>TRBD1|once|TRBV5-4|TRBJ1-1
CASSLAAGGNTEAFF
TGTGCCAGCAGCTTGGCCGCAGGGGGGAACACTGAAGCTTTCTTT
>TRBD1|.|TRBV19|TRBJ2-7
CASSTNRGDEQYF
TGTGCCAGTAGTACCAACAGGGGGGACGAGCAGTACTTC
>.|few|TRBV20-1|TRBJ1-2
CSARDDYGYTF
TGCAGTGCTAGAGATGACTATGGCTACACCTTC
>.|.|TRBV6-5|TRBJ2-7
CASSYRGQGTYEQYF
TGTGCCAGCAGTTACCGAGGGCAGGGGACCTACGAGCAGTACTTC
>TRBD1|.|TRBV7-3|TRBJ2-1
CASSADRGLYNEQFF
TGTGCCAGCAGCGCCGACAGGGGGCTTTACAATGAGCAGTTCTTC
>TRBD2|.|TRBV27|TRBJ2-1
CASSFYGTSALLQFF
TGTGCCAGCAGTTTTTACGGGACTAGCGCCTTACTACAGTTCTTC
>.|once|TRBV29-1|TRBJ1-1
CSGAGPFEAFF
TGCAGCGGCGCAGGACCCTTTGAAGCTTTCTTT
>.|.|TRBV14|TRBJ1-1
CASSMNLLRNTEAFF
TGTGCCAGCAGCATGAACTTATTACGCAACACTGAAGCTTTCTTT
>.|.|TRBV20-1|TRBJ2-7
CSAPSLYEQYF
TGCAGTGCTCCCTCTTTATACGAGCAGTACTTC